Listed below are T cell receptor beta chains from one sample, sequenced in a study of regulatory T cells in long-lasting Graves disease. TCRdb re-called the multiplex PCR reads through MiXCR, storing one row per CDR3 protein. The repertoire holds about 290,000 distinct CDR3 sequences, around 23% seen once, with approximately 53% in the top ten. The material sequenced was peripheral blood mononuclear cells (PBMCs), taken when the disease was refractory, from a patient treated with antithyroid drugs. Receptors originate from a female donor with Graves disease. CDR3s include the opening cysteine and the closing phenylalanine or tryptophan. The D gene is left open where the match is weak. Not all rows give a size; the values are once, few, many and, for expanded clones, a class.

d_gene: .
v_gene: TRBV7-2
j_gene: TRBJ2-7
abundance: many
CDR3aa: CASSLARGTYEQYF
CDR3nt: TGTGCCAGCAGCTTAGCGAGGGGTACCTACGAGCAGTACTTC

d_gene: TRBD1
v_gene: TRBV7-9
j_gene: TRBJ1-2
abundance: few
CDR3aa: CASSTRTGRLLNYGYTF
CDR3nt: TGTGCCAGCAGCACAAGGACAGGGCGACTACTTAACTATGGCTACACCTTC

d_gene: TRBD1
v_gene: TRBV10-1
j_gene: TRBJ2-7
abundance: .
CDR3aa: CASSDGQGAYEQYF
CDR3nt: TGCGCCAGCAGTGACGGACAGGGCGCCTACGAGCAGTACTTC

d_gene: .
v_gene: TRBV28
j_gene: TRBJ2-3
abundance: .
CDR3aa: CASSFPSSDSKPISTDTQYF
CDR3nt: TGTGCCAGCAGTTTCCCCTCTAGCGACTCAAAGCCTATTAGCACAGATACGCAGTATTTT

d_gene: TRBD2
v_gene: TRBV7-3
j_gene: TRBJ2-7
abundance: many
CDR3aa: CASSLSGNSYEQYF
CDR3nt: TGTGCCAGCAGTCTTAGCGGGAACTCCTACGAGCAGTACTTC

d_gene: .
v_gene: TRBV5-1
j_gene: TRBJ1-1
abundance: .
CDR3aa: CASSLAYDGEAFF
CDR3nt: TGCGCCAGCAGCTTGGCCTATGATGGTGAAGCTTTCTTT

d_gene: .
v_gene: TRBV28
j_gene: TRBJ2-7
abundance: .
CDR3aa: CTSSLSPFYEQYF
CDR3nt: TGTACCAGCAGTTTGTCCCCTTTCTACGAGCAGTACTTC

d_gene: TRBD1
v_gene: TRBV7-6
j_gene: TRBJ1-4
abundance: .
CDR3aa: CASSLRTGGGREKLFF
CDR3nt: TGTGCCAGCAGCCTTCGGACAGGAGGAGGGAGAGAAAAACTGTTTTTT

d_gene: TRBD2
v_gene: TRBV15
j_gene: TRBJ2-7
abundance: .
CDR3aa: CATSVLAGEEQYF
CDR3nt: TGTGCCACCAGCGTACTAGCGGGGGAGGAGCAGTACTTC

d_gene: .
v_gene: TRBV12-3/TRBV12-4
j_gene: TRBJ1-3
abundance: few
CDR3aa: CASSFGAPASGNTIYF
CDR3nt: TGTGCCAGCAGTTTTGGAGCTCCGGCCTCTGGAAACACCATATATTTT

d_gene: TRBD1
v_gene: TRBV7-2
j_gene: TRBJ2-7
abundance: .
CDR3aa: CASSQGQGVHF
CDR3nt: TGTGCCAGCAGCCAAGGACAGGGGGTTCACTTC

d_gene: .
v_gene: TRBV27
j_gene: TRBJ1-5
abundance: many
CDR3aa: CASSSGRANQPQHF
CDR3nt: TGTGCCAGCAGTTCCGGCAGGGCCAATCAGCCCCAGCATTTT

d_gene: .
v_gene: TRBV12-3/TRBV12-4
j_gene: TRBJ1-1
abundance: many
CDR3aa: CASSARDLGAFF
CDR3nt: TGTGCCAGCAGTGCTCGGGACCTAGGGGCTTTCTTT

d_gene: .
v_gene: TRBV27
j_gene: TRBJ1-2
abundance: few
CDR3aa: CASGDGNYGYTF
CDR3nt: TGTGCCAGCGGGGACGGTAACTATGGCTACACCTTC

d_gene: TRBD1
v_gene: TRBV4-2
j_gene: TRBJ2-7
abundance: .
CDR3aa: CASSQRDRGHEQYF
CDR3nt: TGTGCCAGCAGCCAAAGGGACAGGGGTCACGAGCAGTACTTC

d_gene: .
v_gene: TRBV2
j_gene: TRBJ1-1
abundance: many
CDR3aa: CASSVPGLNTEAFF
CDR3nt: TGTGCCAGCAGTGTCCCGGGATTGAACACTGAAGCTTTCTTT

d_gene: .
v_gene: TRBV28
j_gene: TRBJ2-2
abundance: few
CDR3aa: CASSSRTPQTGELFF
CDR3nt: TGTGCCAGCAGTTCCCGGACCCCGCAAACCGGGGAGCTGTTTTTT

d_gene: TRBD1
v_gene: TRBV4-2
j_gene: TRBJ2-2
abundance: .
CDR3aa: CASSPGQGTGELFF
CDR3nt: TGTGCCAGCAGCCCGGGACAGGGGACCGGGGAGCTGTTTTTT

d_gene: .
v_gene: TRBV20-1
j_gene: TRBJ1-6
abundance: few
CDR3aa: CSAREVTLHF
CDR3nt: TGCAGTGCTAGAGAAGTGACCCTCCACTTT

d_gene: .
v_gene: TRBV6-2/TRBV6-3
j_gene: TRBJ2-5
abundance: .
CDR3aa: CASSDTGGGLETQYF
CDR3nt: TGTGCCAGCAGTGATACAGGAGGGGGGTTGGAGACCCAGTACTTC

d_gene: TRBD1
v_gene: TRBV19
j_gene: TRBJ2-4
abundance: .
CDR3aa: CASGEKQGARVLAKNIQYF
CDR3nt: TGTGCAAGTGGGGAAAAACAGGGGGCGAGGGTTTTAGCCAAAAACATTCAGTACTTC

d_gene: .
v_gene: TRBV3-1
j_gene: TRBJ2-7
abundance: few
CDR3aa: CASSQESGVEYYEQYF
CDR3nt: TGTGCCAGCAGCCAAGAATCAGGGGTTGAGTACTACGAGCAGTACTTC